Each of the 17 T cell receptor beta chains below was sequenced from the same sample in a study of healthy donors' naive CD4 and CD8 T cells. Each TCR library used roughly 490 ng of total RNA and a linear amplification protocol. TCRdb reprocessed the reads via MiXCR and lists one record per CDR3 protein. This table has around 200,000 distinct CDR3 sequences, about 70% appearing once. The sequencing sample was made of naive CD4+ and CD8+ T cells sorted from blood, pooled from several donors. The source of these receptors is a pool of human donors in good health; the sample pools cells from several healthy donors.

The V and J genes are TRBV29-1 and TRBJ1-2, with D possibly matching TRBD1 (5 bases). CDR1 is SQVTM and CDR2 is ANQGSEA in the germline V gene. This CDR3 has 13 residues. V lost 3 bases to trimming and J lost 8 bases, with 16 bases between them. CDR3 protein: CSVEGSGTDGYTF. The DNA of the CDR3 is TGCAGCGTTGAGGGGTCGGGGACTGACGGCTACACCTTC.

This clonotype has a handful of counts. The rearrangement uses TRBV27 and TRBJ2-3, with 8 nucleotides matching TRBD1. The germline gives CDR1 MNHEY, CDR2 SMNVEV (reference sequence). The CDR3 consists of 15 residues. Trimming at V came to 5 bases and at J to 1 base, leaving 5 bases not matched to a gene. CDR3 DNA: TGTGCCAGCAGTGCCCGGACAGGGCGCACAGATACGCAGTATTTT. Translation gives CASSARTGRTDTQYF.

V usage is TRBV19 and J usage is TRBJ2-7; tentative D call: TRBD2 (5 bases). The length of the CDR3 is 15 residues. Germline V gene data show CDR1 as LNHDA and CDR2 as SQIVND (reference sequence). Trimming shortened V by 3 bases and J by 2 bases, and 14 bases separated the two germline ends. The CDR3 nucleotides read TGTGCCAGTAGTATCGGACGGAGGCCAACCTACGAGCAGTACTTC. Translated: CASSIGRRPTYEQYF. Full variable domain (outside the CDR3, taken from reference TRBV19 and TRBJ2-7): DGGITQSPKYLFRKEGQNVTLSCEQNLNHDAMYWYRQDPGQGLRLIYYSQIVNDFQKGDIAEGYSVSREKKESFPLTVTSAQKNPTAFYLCASSIGRRPTYEQYFGPGTRLTVT.

The chain couples TRBV6-5 to TRBJ2-3, with TRBD2 matching over 8 bases. There are 17 residues in the CDR3. From germline, CDR1 is MNHEY and CDR2 SVGAGI. V dropped 3 bases and J dropped 0; count of bases not matched to a gene: 8. The CDR3 is CASSYSWLAGSTDTQYF. CDR3 sequence (DNA): TGTGCCAGCAGTTATTCGTGGCTAGCGGGTAGCACAGATACGCAGTATTTT.

The CDR3 sequence is CASSLFGTALSGGYTF. The CDR3 coding sequence is TGTGCCAGCAGTTTATTCGGGACCGCGCTAAGTGGTGGCTACACCTTC. The chain joins TRBV27 to TRBJ1-2; maybe TRBD1 (5 bases). This CDR3 region has 16 residues. The germline V gene encodes CDR1 MNHEY and CDR2 SMNVEV (reference sequence). V was shortened by 1 base and J by 7 bases, with 19 bases between the two germline ends.

The gene calls are TRBV27 and TRBJ1-1; D is undetermined. V shed 1 base and J shed 0 bases, with 9 bases lying between them. This CDR3 region has 15 residues. CDR1 and CDR2 (germline): MNHEY, SMNVEV (reference sequence). The CDR3 DNA reads TGTGCCAGCAGTTTATTCGCAGCTATGAACACTGAAGCTTTCTTT. Its translation: CASSLFAAMNTEAFF.

The chain carries TRBV29-1 and TRBJ2-5; 13 nucleotides match TRBD2. J was trimmed by 1 base and V by 4 bases; bases with no gene match: 3. The V gene's germline CDR1 is SQVTM and CDR2 ANQGSEA. This CDR3 has 15 amino acids. The CDR3 region has the DNA TGCAGCGTTGGGGGACTAGCGGGGCTCCAAGAGACCCAGTACTTC. Translation: CSVGGLAGLQETQYF.

This chain links TRBV29-1 with TRBJ2-1; 13 bases line up with TRBD2. The CDR3 consists of 16 residues. V shed 0 bases, J shed 6 bases, and the junction held 5 bases outside the gene matches. Germline values: CDR1 SQVTM, CDR2 ANQGSEA. The CDR3 is CSVEDWTSGGGNEQFF. CDR3 nucleotide sequence: TGCAGCGTTGAAGATTGGACTAGCGGGGGAGGCAATGAGCAGTTCTTC.

The sample holds one count of this clonotype. The gene calls are TRBV30 and TRBJ2-5; 7 bases map to TRBD1. V lost 1 base, J lost 2 bases, and 13 bases stayed unmatched. This CDR3 spans 17 amino acids. Germline CDR1 GTSNPN, CDR2 SVGIG (reference sequence). The CDR3, as DNA: TGTGCCTGGAGTGCCTTATTCCGGGACAGACTACAAGAGACCCAGTACTTC. The encoded protein is CAWSALFRDRLQETQYF. The full variable domain, with the rest looked up from reference TRBV30 and TRBJ2-5, is SQTIHQWPATLVQPVGSPLSLECTVEGTSNPNLYWYRQAAGRGLQLLFYSVGIGQISSEVPQNLSASRPQDRQFILSSKKLLLSDSGFYLCAWSALFRDRLQETQYFGPGTRLLVL.

This chain uses TRBV15 with TRBJ2-7; weak D call: TRBD2 (6 bases). V was shortened by 1 base and J by 7 bases, with 11 bases between the two germline ends. The CDR3 has 13 amino acids. Germline V lookup: CDR1 LNHNV, CDR2 YYDKDF (reference sequence). The CDR3 DNA reads as TGTGCCACCAGCAGAGGGGAGGCTAGAGAGCAGTACTTC. Translation gives CATSRGEAREQYF.

The rearrangement joins TRBV12-3 or TRBV12-4 to TRBJ2-1; a possible D gene is TRBD2 (6 bases). This CDR3 contains 13 residues. Between the trimmed V and J ends, which lost 4 bases and 6 bases, there was a span of 10 bases. The CDR3: CASSSGTPNEQFF. The CDR3 nucleotides are TGTGCCAGCAGTTCCGGGACTCCCAATGAGCAGTTCTTC.

The J gene is TRBJ2-5, the V gene TRBV28; D call uncertain. The germline V gene encodes CDR1 MDHEN and CDR2 SYDVKM. V lost 8 bases, J lost 4 bases, and 8 bases lay in between. This CDR3 has 11 residues. The CDR3 is CASLAGETQYF. The DNA of the CDR3 is TGTGCCAGCCTCGCAGGAGAGACCCAGTACTTC.

The rearrangement uses TRBV19 and TRBJ1-6; tentatively, D is TRBD1 (6 bases). This CDR3 contains 13 residues. The V and J ends lost 3 bases and 7 bases respectively, with 7 bases between them. The V gene's germline CDR1 is LNHDA and CDR2 SQIVND (reference sequence). CDR3: CASSIRGNSPLHF. CDR3 bases: TGTGCCAGTAGTATCAGGGGAAATTCACCCCTCCACTTT.

This sequence joins TRBV29-1 and TRBJ2-1; 7 bases fit TRBD2. CDR3 length: 14 residues. Germline V gives CDR1 SQVTM, CDR2 ANQGSEA. The V and J ends lost 7 bases and 2 bases, in that order; junction bases with no gene match: 8. In DNA form, the CDR3 reads TGCAGCGACTTAAGCGGGGAAACCTACAATGAGCAGTTCTTC. This codes for CSDLSGETYNEQFF.

The chain recombines TRBV29-1 with TRBJ2-7; 10 bases match TRBD2. This CDR3 spans 13 amino acids. Trimming took 4 bases from V and 7 from J; bases not matched to a gene: 7. Germline CDR1 is SQVTM and CDR2 is ANQGSEA. CDR3 in amino acids: CSVGLAGVYEQYF. CDR3 bases: TGCAGCGTTGGGCTAGCGGGAGTGTATGAGCAGTACTTC.

Only a few counts were recorded for this clonotype. A read error is likely, as this CDR3 ends without the conserved phenylalanine or tryptophan. The chain is built from TRBV29-1 and TRBJ2-7; D unclear. Trimming removed 5 bases from V and 3 bases from J, with 11 bases in between. Germline values: CDR1 SQVTM, CDR2 ANQGSEA. The CDR3 extends over 12 amino acids. The chain's CDR3 is CSVWTADYEQYL. CDR3 coding DNA: TGCAGCGTTTGGACGGCAGACTACGAGCAGTACCTC.

This clonotype came up a few times. The gene calls are TRBV29-1 and TRBJ2-1; TRBD1 matches at 12 bases. J was trimmed by 8 bases and V by 4 bases; bases with no gene match: 6. The CDR3 extends over 14 amino acids. The germline V gene encodes CDR1 SQVTM and CDR2 ANQGSEA. The DNA for the CDR3 is TGCAGCGTTGTCTGGGACAGGGGGCCTGATGAGCAGTTCTTC. Its protein is CSVVWDRGPDEQFF.